This T cell receptor (beta chain) was sequenced in a study of shared clonotypes between healthy human individuals. Looking at the study overall: Each donor's CD4 naive and CD4 memory cells filled three plates apiece, CD8 naive two, and CD8 memory one. Study-level findings and limits: A few donors had around 5% of their naive CD4 clonotypes in common. Donor clonotype sharing was expected to depend on sequencing depth.

About this clone itself: Its antigen is not known.

The CDR3 sequence is 11 residues long. CDR1 and CDR2 (germline): SNHLY, FYNNEI. With V trimmed by 7 bases and J by 7 bases, 1 base remained unmatched. Naive-designated CD8 cells lacked CD45RO, were positively enriched for CCR7, and omitted terminally differentiated effector memory CD45RA+ cells. Method: immunoSEQ multiplex PCR; TCRdb's copy keeps in-frame clones and lacks some. The data contain 600,000 or so clones, 85% to 95% of them singletons. The rearrangement joins TRBV2 to TRBJ1-1; 9 nucleotides match TRBD1. Sequences were obtained from naive CD8+ T cells sorted from blood. The TCR comes from a woman aged 30 to 39 in good health. Here the CDR3 reads CASTGQGEAFF. In nucleotides, the CDR3 is TGTGCCAGCACGGGACAGGGTGAAGCTTTCTTT.